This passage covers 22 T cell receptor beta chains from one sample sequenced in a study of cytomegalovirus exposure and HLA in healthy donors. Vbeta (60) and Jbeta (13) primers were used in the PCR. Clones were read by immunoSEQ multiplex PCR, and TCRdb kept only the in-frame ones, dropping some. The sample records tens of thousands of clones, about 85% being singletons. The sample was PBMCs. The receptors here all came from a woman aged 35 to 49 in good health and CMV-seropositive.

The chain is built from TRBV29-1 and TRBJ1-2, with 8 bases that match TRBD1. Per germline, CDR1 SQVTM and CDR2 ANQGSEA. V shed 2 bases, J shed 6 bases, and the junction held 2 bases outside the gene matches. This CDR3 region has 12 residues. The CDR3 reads CSVETGGHGYTF. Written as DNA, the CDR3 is TGCAGCGTTGAAACAGGGGGTCATGGCTACACCTTC.

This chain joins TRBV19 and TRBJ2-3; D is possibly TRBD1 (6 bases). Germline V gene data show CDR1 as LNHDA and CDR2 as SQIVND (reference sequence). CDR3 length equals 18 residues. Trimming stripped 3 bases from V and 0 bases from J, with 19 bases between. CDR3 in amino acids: CASSILGAGTLSTDTQYF. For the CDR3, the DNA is TGTGCCAGTAGTATTTTGGGAGCCGGGACATTAAGCACAGATACGCAGTATTTT.

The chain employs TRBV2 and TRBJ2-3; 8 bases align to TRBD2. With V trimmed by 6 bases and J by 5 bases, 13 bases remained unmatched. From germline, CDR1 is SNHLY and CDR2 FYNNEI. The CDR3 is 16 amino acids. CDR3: CASSLSGTRGVDTQYF. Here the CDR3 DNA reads TGTGCCAGCAGCCTCTCCGGGACTAGGGGTGTAGATACGCAGTATTTT.

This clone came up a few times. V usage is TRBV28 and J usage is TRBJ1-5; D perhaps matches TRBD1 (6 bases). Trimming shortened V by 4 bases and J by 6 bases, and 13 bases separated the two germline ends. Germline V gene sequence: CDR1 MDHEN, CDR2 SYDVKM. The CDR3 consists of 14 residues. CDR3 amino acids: CASSSGRGTQPQHF. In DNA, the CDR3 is TGTGCCAGCAGTTCGGGCAGGGGAACTCAGCCCCAGCATTTT. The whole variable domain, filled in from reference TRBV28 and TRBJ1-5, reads DVKVTQSSRYLVKRTGEKVFLECVQDMDHENMFWYRQDPGLGLRLIYFSYDVKMKEKGDIPEGYSVSREKKERFSLILESASTNQTSMYLCASSSGRGTQPQHFGDGTRLSIL.

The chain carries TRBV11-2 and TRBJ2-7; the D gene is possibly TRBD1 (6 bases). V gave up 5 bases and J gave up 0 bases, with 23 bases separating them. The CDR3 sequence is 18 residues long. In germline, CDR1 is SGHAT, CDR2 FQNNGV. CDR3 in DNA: TGTGCCAGCAGCGCGGTCAAGCTTTGGGCAGGGGCCTCCTACGAGCAGTACTTC. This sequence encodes CASSAVKLWAGASYEQYF.

CDR3 in DNA: TGTGCCAGCTCACCACGAGCCGACTACGAGCAGTACTTC. Its protein product is CASSPRADYEQYF. The V call is TRBV18, the J call TRBJ2-7; D gene ambiguous. The V end lost 1 base, the J end lost 3 bases, and 7 bases lay between the germline ends. This CDR3 is built from 13 residues. Germline CDR1 is KGHSH and CDR2 is LQKENI.

The CDR3: CASSTRTGTGANVLTF. The CDR3 bases are TGTGCCAGCAGTACCCGAACAGGGACAGGGGCCAACGTCCTGACTTTC. This sequence joins TRBV7-2 and TRBJ2-6; maybe TRBD1 (6 bases). V lost 6 bases and J 4 bases, leaving 16 bases between the germline ends. CDR1 and CDR2 from the germline V gene are SGHTA and FQGNSA. This CDR3 contains 16 residues.

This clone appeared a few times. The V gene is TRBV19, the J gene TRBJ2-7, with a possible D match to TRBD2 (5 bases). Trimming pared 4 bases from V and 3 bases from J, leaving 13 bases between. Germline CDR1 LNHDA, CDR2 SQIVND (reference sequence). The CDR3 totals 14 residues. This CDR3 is CASSNGGRGYEQYF. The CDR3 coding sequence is TGTGCCAGTAGTAACGGTGGGAGAGGCTACGAGCAGTACTTC. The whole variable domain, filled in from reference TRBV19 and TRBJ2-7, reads DGGITQSPKYLFRKEGQNVTLSCEQNLNHDAMYWYRQDPGQGLRLIYYSQIVNDFQKGDIAEGYSVSREKKESFPLTVTSAQKNPTAFYLCASSNGGRGYEQYFGPGTRLTVT.

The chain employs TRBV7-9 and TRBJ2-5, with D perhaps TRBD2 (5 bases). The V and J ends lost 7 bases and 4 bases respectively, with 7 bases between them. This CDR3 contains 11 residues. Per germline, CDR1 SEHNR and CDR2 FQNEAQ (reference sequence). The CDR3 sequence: CASTGIETQYF. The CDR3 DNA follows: TGTGCCAGCACGGGAATAGAGACCCAGTACTTC.

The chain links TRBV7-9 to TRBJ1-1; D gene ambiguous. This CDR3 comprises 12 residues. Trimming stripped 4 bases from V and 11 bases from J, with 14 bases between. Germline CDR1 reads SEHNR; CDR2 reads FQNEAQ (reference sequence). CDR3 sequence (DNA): TGTGCCAGCAGCTCCGTGGGGAGCCGCGCTTTCTTT. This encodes CASSSVGSRAFF.

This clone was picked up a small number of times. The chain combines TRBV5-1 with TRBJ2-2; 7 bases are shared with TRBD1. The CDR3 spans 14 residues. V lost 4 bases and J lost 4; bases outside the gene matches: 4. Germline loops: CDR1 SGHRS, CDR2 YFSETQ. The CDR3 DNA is TGCGCCAGCAGCCTTCGACAGGGCACCGGGGAGCTGTTTTTT. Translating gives CASSLRQGTGELFF.

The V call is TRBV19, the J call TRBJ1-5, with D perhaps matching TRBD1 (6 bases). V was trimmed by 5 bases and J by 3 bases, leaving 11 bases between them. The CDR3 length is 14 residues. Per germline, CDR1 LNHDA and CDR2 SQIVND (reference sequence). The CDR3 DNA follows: TGTGCCAGTAGTTCAGGGGCACTCAATCAGCCCCAGCATTTT. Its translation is CASSSGALNQPQHF.

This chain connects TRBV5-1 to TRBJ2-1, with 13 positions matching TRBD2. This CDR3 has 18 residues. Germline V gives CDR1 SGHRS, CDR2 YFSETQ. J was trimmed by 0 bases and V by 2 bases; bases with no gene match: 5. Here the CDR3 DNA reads TGCGCCAGCAGCTTAACCGGGACTAGCGGGACCTCCTACAATGAGCAGTTCTTC. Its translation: CASSLTGTSGTSYNEQFF.

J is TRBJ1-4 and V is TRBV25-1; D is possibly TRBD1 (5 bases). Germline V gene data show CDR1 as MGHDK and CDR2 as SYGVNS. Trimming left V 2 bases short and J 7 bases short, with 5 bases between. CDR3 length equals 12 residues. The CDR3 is CASSEQGEKLFF. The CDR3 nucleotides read TGTGCCAGCAGTGAACAGGGTGAAAAACTGTTTTTT.

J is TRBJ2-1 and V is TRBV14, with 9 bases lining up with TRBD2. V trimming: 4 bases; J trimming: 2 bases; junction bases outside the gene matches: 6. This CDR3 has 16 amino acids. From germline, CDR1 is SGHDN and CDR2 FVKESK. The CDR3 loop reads CASSLWTSVTYNEQFF. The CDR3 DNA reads TGTGCCAGCAGCCTATGGACTAGCGTGACCTACAATGAGCAGTTCTTC. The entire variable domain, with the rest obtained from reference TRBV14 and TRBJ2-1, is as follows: EAGVTQFPSHSVIEKGQTVTLRCDPISGHDNLYWYRRVMGKEIKFLLHFVKESKQDESGMPNNRFLAERTGGTYSTLKVQPAELEDSGVYFCASSLWTSVTYNEQFFGPGTRLTVL.

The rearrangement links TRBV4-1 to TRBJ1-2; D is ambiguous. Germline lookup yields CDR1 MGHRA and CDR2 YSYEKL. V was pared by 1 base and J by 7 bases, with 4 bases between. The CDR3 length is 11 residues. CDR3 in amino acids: CASSQVSGYTF. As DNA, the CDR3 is TGCGCCAGCAGCCAAGTTAGTGGCTACACCTTC.

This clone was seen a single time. The CDR3 protein is CASTAGGDTPNSPLHF. Here the CDR3 DNA reads TGTGCCAGCACCGCGGGGGGGGATACCCCCAATTCACCCCTCCACTTT. V and J are TRBV7-9 and TRBJ1-6; perhaps TRBD1 as D (5 bases). Between the trimmed V and J ends, which lost 7 bases and 7 bases, there was a span of 20 bases. This CDR3 is 16 amino acids long. CDR1 and CDR2 (germline): SEHNR, FQNEAQ (reference sequence).

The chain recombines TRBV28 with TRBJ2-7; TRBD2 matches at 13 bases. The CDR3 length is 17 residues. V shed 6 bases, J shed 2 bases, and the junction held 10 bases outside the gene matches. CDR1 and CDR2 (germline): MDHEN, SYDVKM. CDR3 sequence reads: CASRGEGTSGNPYEQYF. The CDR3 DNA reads TGTGCCAGCAGGGGAGAGGGGACTAGCGGGAACCCCTACGAGCAGTACTTC.

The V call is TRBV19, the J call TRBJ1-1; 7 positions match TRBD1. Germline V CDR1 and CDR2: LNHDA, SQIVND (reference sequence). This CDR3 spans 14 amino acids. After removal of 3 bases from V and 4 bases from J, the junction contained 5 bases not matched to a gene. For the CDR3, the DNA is TGTGCCAGTAGTATTGTAGGGGGCGGCACTGAAGCTTTCTTT. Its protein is CASSIVGGGTEAFF.

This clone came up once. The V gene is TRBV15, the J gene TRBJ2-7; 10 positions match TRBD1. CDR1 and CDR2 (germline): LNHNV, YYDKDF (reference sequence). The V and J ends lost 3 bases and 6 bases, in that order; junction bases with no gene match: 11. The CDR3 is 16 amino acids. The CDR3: CATSSRGTGARAEQYF. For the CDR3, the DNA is TGTGCCACCAGCAGTAGAGGGACAGGGGCGCGGGCCGAGCAGTACTTC.

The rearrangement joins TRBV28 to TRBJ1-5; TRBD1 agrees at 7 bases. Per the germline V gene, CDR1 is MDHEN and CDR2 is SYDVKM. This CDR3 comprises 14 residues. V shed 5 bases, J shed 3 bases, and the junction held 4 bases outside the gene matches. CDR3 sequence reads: CASSTGTDNQPQHF. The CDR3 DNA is TGTGCCAGCAGTACCGGGACAGACAATCAGCCCCAGCATTTT.

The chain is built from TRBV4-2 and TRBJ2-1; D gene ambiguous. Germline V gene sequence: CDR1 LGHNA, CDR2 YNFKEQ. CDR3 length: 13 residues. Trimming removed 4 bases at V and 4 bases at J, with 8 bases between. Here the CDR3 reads CASSPLPYNEQFF. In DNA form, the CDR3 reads TGTGCCAGCAGCCCCCTCCCTTACAATGAGCAGTTCTTC.